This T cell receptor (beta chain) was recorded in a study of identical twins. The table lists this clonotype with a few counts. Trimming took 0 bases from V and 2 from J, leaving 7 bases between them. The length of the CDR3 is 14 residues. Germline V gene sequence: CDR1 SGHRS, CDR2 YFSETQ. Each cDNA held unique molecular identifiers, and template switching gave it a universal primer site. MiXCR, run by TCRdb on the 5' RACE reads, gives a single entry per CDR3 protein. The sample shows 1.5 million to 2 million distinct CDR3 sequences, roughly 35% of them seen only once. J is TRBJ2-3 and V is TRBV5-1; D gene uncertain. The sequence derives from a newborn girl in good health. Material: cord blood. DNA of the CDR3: TGCGCCAGCAGCTTGGACACTGCCACAGATACGCAGTATTTT. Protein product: CASSLDTATDTQYF. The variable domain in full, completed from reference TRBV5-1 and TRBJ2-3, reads KAGVTQTPRYLIKTRGQQVTLSCSPISGHRSVSWYQQTPGQGLQFLFEYFSETQRNKGNFPGRFSGRQFSNSRSEMNVSTLELGDSALYLCASSLDTATDTQYFGPGTRLTVL.